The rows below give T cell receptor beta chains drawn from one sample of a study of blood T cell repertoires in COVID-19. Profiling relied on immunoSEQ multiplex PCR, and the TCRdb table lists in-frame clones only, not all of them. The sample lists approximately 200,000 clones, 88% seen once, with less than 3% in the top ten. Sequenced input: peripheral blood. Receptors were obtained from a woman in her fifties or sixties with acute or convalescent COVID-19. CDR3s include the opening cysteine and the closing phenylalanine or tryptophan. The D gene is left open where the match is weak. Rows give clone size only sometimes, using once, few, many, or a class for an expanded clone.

cdr3_aa: CASSPPSRQVNTGELFF
cdr3_nt: TGTGCCAGCTCACCCCCTTCCCGACAGGTTAACACCGGGGAGCTGTTTTTT
v_call: TRBV18
clone_size: once
d_call: NA
cdr3_length: 17
j_call: TRBJ2-2

cdr3_aa: CASSFSPRPQYF
cdr3_nt: TGTGCCAGCAGCTTTAGCCCCCGCCCGCAGTATTTT
v_call: TRBV7-2
clone_size: NA
d_call: NA
cdr3_length: 12
j_call: TRBJ2-3

cdr3_aa: CASSWAGTVYYGYTF
cdr3_nt: TGTGCCAGCAGCTGGGCCGGGACAGTTTACTATGGCTACACCTTC
v_call: TRBV5-8
clone_size: NA
d_call: TRBD1
cdr3_length: 15
j_call: TRBJ1-2

cdr3_aa: CASTPLGYAGAYNEQFF
cdr3_nt: TGTGCCAGCACCCCACTCGGGTACGCGGGGGCCTACAATGAGCAGTTCTTC
v_call: TRBV14
clone_size: NA
d_call: TRBD2
cdr3_length: 17
j_call: TRBJ2-1

cdr3_aa: CASSGQGVETQYF
cdr3_nt: TGTGCCAGCAGTGGACAGGGTGTAGAGACCCAGTACTTC
v_call: TRBV11-2
clone_size: NA
d_call: TRBD1
cdr3_length: 13
j_call: TRBJ2-5

cdr3_aa: CASSEPRTGTRNTIYF
cdr3_nt: TGTGCCAGCAGTGAACCACGGACAGGTACACGAAACACCATATATTTT
v_call: TRBV25-1
clone_size: NA
d_call: TRBD1
cdr3_length: 16
j_call: TRBJ1-3

cdr3_aa: CASRVTGERHF
cdr3_nt: TGTGCCAGCAGGGTTACAGGGGAGCGGCATTTT
v_call: TRBV2
clone_size: NA
d_call: TRBD1
cdr3_length: 11
j_call: TRBJ1-5

cdr3_aa: CASSPGLVRTGELFF
cdr3_nt: TGTGCCAGCAGCCCAGGACTAGTGCGGACCGGGGAGCTGTTTTTT
v_call: TRBV7-2
clone_size: NA
d_call: TRBD2
cdr3_length: 15
j_call: TRBJ2-2

cdr3_aa: CASSLAGSGIYEQYF
cdr3_nt: TGTGCCAGCAGCTTAGCAGGTAGCGGGATTTACGAGCAGTACTTC
v_call: TRBV11-2
clone_size: NA
d_call: TRBD2
cdr3_length: 15
j_call: TRBJ2-7

cdr3_aa: CASSAITSANYGYTF
cdr3_nt: TGTGCCAGCTCCGCCATCACCTCAGCTAACTATGGCTACACCTTC
v_call: TRBV18
clone_size: once
d_call: NA
cdr3_length: 15
j_call: TRBJ1-2

cdr3_aa: CASSPAPGAYEQYF
cdr3_nt: TGTGCCAGCAGTCCCGCCCCGGGGGCCTACGAGCAGTACTTC
v_call: TRBV6-5
clone_size: NA
d_call: NA
cdr3_length: 14
j_call: TRBJ2-7

cdr3_aa: CASSLIRRADTQYF
cdr3_nt: TGTGCCAGTAGTCTTATTCGGAGGGCAGATACGCAGTATTTT
v_call: TRBV19
clone_size: NA
d_call: NA
cdr3_length: 14
j_call: TRBJ2-3

cdr3_aa: CASRKKRQGELNTEAFF
cdr3_nt: TGTGCCAGCAGAAAAAAAAGACAGGGCGAATTGAACACTGAAGCTTTCTTT
v_call: TRBV3-1/TRBV3-2
clone_size: NA
d_call: TRBD1
cdr3_length: 17
j_call: TRBJ1-1

cdr3_aa: CASSLQGYDYTF
cdr3_nt: TGTGCCAGCAGTTTACAGGGATACGACTACACCTTC
v_call: TRBV27
clone_size: few
d_call: NA
cdr3_length: 12
j_call: TRBJ1-2

cdr3_aa: CTISGSTSTDTQYF
cdr3_nt: TGTACCATCAGTGGTAGTACTAGCACAGATACGCAGTATTTT
v_call: TRBV10-3
clone_size: NA
d_call: NA
cdr3_length: 14
j_call: TRBJ2-3

cdr3_aa: CASSLLAGEQFF
cdr3_nt: TGTGCCAGCAGCCTTTTAGCGGGGGAGCAGTTCTTC
v_call: TRBV7-9
clone_size: NA
d_call: TRBD2
cdr3_length: 12
j_call: TRBJ2-1

cdr3_aa: CSVGTVTEAFF
cdr3_nt: TGCAGCGTAGGGACAGTCACTGAAGCTTTCTTT
v_call: TRBV29-1
clone_size: NA
d_call: TRBD1
cdr3_length: 11
j_call: TRBJ1-1

cdr3_aa: CASSEAHQEAFF
cdr3_nt: TGTGCCAGCAGTGAAGCGCACCAGGAAGCTTTCTTT
v_call: TRBV6-1
clone_size: NA
d_call: NA
cdr3_length: 12
j_call: TRBJ1-1

cdr3_aa: CASSTGTAAFF
cdr3_nt: TGTGCCAGCAGTACAGGGACGGCAGCTTTCTTT
v_call: TRBV6-2/TRBV6-3
clone_size: few
d_call: NA
cdr3_length: 11
j_call: TRBJ1-1

cdr3_aa: CASSGSPGTGGNYGYTF
cdr3_nt: TGTGCCAGTAGCGGGAGTCCAGGGACAGGGGGCAACTATGGCTACACCTTC
v_call: TRBV19
clone_size: NA
d_call: TRBD1
cdr3_length: 17
j_call: TRBJ1-2

cdr3_aa: CASSYGTFSNQPQHF
cdr3_nt: TGTGCCAGCAGTTACGGGACTTTCAGCAATCAGCCCCAGCATTTT
v_call: TRBV6-5
clone_size: NA
d_call: NA
cdr3_length: 15
j_call: TRBJ1-5

cdr3_aa: CASSYGETRPQYF
cdr3_nt: TGTGCCAGCAGTTACGGGGAGACGAGACCCCAGTACTTC
v_call: TRBV6-5
clone_size: NA
d_call: NA
cdr3_length: 13
j_call: TRBJ2-5

cdr3_aa: CASRSKWGQGSNYGYTF
cdr3_nt: TGTGCCAGTAGGTCCAAATGGGGACAGGGATCTAACTATGGCTACACCTTC
v_call: TRBV19
clone_size: NA
d_call: TRBD1
cdr3_length: 17
j_call: TRBJ1-2